This T cell receptor (beta chain) was found in a study of OX40 agonist ivuxolimab in advanced cancers. Turning to the study itself: Dose-escalation cases comprised hepatocellular carcinoma, melanoma, renal cell or head and neck cancer. Study observations and caveats: Both CD4+ and CD8+ T cell populations in blood had undergone clonal expansion by week 6 at 0.1 to 3.0 mg/kg. Among the lowest peripheral clonal expansion occurred in 0.1-3.0 mg/kg partial responders.

As concerns this clone: Its antigen is currently unknown.

This CDR3 is 16 amino acids long. The V and J ends lost 5 bases and 10 bases respectively, with 23 bases between them. The V gene's germline CDR1 is MNHEY and CDR2 SMNVEV (reference sequence). Data came from immunoSEQ multiplex PCR; TCRdb stores just in-frame clones and leaves some out. Of under 13,000 clones in the sample, about three quarters are singletons; the top ten hold around 35%. This clonotype was sampled from an adult with an advanced solid tumor such as melanoma, head and neck, liver or kidney cancer. The starting material was CD4+ or CD8+ T cells sorted from blood, obtained in a trial of the OX40 agonist ivuxolimab. The gene calls are TRBV27 and TRBJ2-2; D is possibly TRBD1 or TRBD2 (5 bases each). The CDR3 coding sequence is TGTGCCAGCAGTAGCCTCCCACCGGGACCTGGACAGGAGCTGTTTTTT. This gives the protein CASSSLPPGPGQELFF.